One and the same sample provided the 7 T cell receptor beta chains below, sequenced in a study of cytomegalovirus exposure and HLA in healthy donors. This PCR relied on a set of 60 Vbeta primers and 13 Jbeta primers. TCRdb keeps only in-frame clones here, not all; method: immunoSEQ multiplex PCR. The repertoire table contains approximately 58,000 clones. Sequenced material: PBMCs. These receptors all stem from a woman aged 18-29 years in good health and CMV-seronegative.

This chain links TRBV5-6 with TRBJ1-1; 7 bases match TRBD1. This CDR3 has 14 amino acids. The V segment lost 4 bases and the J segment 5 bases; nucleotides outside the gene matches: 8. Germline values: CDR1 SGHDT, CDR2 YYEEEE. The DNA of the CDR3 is TGTGCCAGCAGCATTTACAGGGGTAGGACTGAAGCTTTCTTT. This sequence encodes CASSIYRGRTEAFF.

For the CDR3, the DNA is TGTGCCAGCAGCCCGGGACAGGACTACGAGCAGTACTTC. It encodes CASSPGQDYEQYF. The rearrangement joins TRBV9 to TRBJ2-7; 8 bases fit TRBD1. CDR1 and CDR2 (germline): SGDLS, YYNGEE. V lost 4 bases, J lost 3 bases, and 3 bases stayed unmatched. This CDR3 is built from 13 residues.

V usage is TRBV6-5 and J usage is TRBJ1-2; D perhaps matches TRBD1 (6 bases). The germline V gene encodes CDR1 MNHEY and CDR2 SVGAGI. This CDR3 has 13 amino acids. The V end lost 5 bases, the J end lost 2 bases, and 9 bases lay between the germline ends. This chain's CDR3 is CASSQGQNYGYTF. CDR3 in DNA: TGTGCCAGCAGTCAGGGACAAAACTATGGCTACACCTTC.

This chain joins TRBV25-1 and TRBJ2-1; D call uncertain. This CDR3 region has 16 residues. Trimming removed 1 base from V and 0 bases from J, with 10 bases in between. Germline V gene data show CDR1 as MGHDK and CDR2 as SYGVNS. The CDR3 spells CASSESKESSYNEQFF. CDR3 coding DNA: TGTGCCAGCAGTGAATCGAAGGAGAGCTCCTACAATGAGCAGTTCTTC.

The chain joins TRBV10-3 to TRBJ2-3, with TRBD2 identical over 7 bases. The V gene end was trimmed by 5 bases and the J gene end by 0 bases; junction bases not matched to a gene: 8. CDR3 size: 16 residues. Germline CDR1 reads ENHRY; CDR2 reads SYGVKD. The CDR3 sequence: CAISKTLAESTDTQYF. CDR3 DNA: TGTGCCATCAGTAAGACTCTAGCGGAGAGCACAGATACGCAGTATTTT.

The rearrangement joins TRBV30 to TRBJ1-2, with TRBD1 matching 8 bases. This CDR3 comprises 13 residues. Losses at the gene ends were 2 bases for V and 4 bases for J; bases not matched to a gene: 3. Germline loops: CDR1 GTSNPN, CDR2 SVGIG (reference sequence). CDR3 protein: CAWSHGTGYGYTF. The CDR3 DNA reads TGTGCCTGGAGTCACGGGACAGGCTATGGCTACACCTTC.

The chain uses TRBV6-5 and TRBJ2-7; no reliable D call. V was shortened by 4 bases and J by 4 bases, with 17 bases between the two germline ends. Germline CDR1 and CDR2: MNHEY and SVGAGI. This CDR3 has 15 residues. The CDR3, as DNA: TGTGCCAGCAGTTCTCGACAATCACTGATGTACGAGCAGTACTTC. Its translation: CASSSRQSLMYEQYF.